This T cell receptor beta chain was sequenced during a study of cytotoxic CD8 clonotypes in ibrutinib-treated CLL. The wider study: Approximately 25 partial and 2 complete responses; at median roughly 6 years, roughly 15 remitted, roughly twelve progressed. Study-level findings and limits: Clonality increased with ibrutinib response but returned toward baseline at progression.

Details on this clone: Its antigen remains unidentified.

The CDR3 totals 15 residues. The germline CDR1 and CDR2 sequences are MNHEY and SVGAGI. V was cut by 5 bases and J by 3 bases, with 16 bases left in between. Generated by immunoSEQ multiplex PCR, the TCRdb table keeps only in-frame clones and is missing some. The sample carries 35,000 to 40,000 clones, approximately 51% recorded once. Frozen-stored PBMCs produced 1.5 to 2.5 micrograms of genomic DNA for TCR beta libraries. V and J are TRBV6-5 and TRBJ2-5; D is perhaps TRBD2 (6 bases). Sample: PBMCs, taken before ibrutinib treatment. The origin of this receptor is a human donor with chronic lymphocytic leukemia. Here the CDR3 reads CASSRASPGEETQYF. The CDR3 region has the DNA TGTGCCAGCAGTAGGGCCAGCCCGGGGGAAGAGACCCAGTACTTC.